Presented here are 13 T cell receptor beta chains from one specimen sequenced in a study of T cell responses to AZD1222 COVID-19 vaccine. Sequencing used immunoSEQ multiplex PCR; TCRdb keeps in-frame clones, though not all of them. The sample consists of about 270,000 clones, about 94% of them appearing once. This specimen was peripheral blood, taken 28 days after the second AZD1222 dose. All receptors derive from an adult who received the AZD1222 COVID-19 vaccine.

The chain carries TRBV6-5 and TRBJ1-1; 7 nucleotides match TRBD1. With V trimmed by 4 bases and J by 5 bases, 10 bases remained unmatched. CDR3 size: 15 residues. CDR1 and CDR2 (germline): MNHEY, SVGAGI. The CDR3 sequence: CASSFRQGGRTEAFF. The CDR3 DNA reads TGTGCCAGCAGTTTTCGACAGGGAGGGCGTACTGAAGCTTTCTTT.

This clone was observed once. The V and J genes are TRBV15 and TRBJ2-7; TRBD1 matches at 9 bases. In germline, CDR1 is LNHNV, CDR2 YYDKDF (reference sequence). CDR3 size: 15 residues. Trimming cost V 4 bases and J 5 bases; bases outside gene matches: 9. CDR3 in DNA: TGTGCCACCAGCACCTCTGGACAGGGGCAGGACGAGCAGTACTTC. This codes for CATSTSGQGQDEQYF.

V usage is TRBV15 and J usage is TRBJ1-5; a weak D match, TRBD1 (5 bases). V was pared by 0 bases and J by 0 bases, with 6 bases between. The length of the CDR3 is 15 residues. Germline V gene sequence: CDR1 LNHNV, CDR2 YYDKDF (reference sequence). The CDR3 here is CATSRDGASNQPQHF. The CDR3 region has the DNA TGTGCCACCAGCAGAGACGGGGCTAGCAATCAGCCCCAGCATTTT.

The chain links TRBV7-9 to TRBJ2-1; D is possibly TRBD2 (5 bases). The CDR3 extends over 11 amino acids. The ends were cut back, 10 bases at V and 6 bases at J, with 10 bases in the middle. Germline V gene lookup returns CDR1 SEHNR and CDR2 FQNEAQ (reference sequence). CDR3 region: CAIESGNEQFF. CDR3 coding DNA: TGTGCCATCGAGAGCGGCAATGAGCAGTTCTTC.

The chain combines TRBV7-9 with TRBJ1-2; a weak D match, TRBD1 (5 bases). CDR1 is SEHNR and CDR2 is FQNEAQ in the germline V gene (reference sequence). This CDR3 has 15 residues. The V and J ends lost 5 bases and 0 bases respectively, with 13 bases between them. The CDR3: CASSLGQSSNYGYTF. Here the CDR3 DNA reads TGTGCCAGCAGCCTAGGACAATCTTCTAACTATGGCTACACCTTC.

This rearrangement joins TRBV28 to TRBJ1-1; no reliable D call. CDR3 length equals 12 residues. Germline loops: CDR1 MDHEN, CDR2 SYDVKM. V was pared by 3 bases and J by 8 bases, with 10 bases between. CDR3 sequence (DNA): TGTGCCAGCAGTTTGAGGGCATCCGAAGCTTTCTTT. Its protein is CASSLRASEAFF.

J is TRBJ2-7 and V is TRBV19; D may be TRBD1 (6 bases). Trimming pared 7 bases from V and 0 bases from J, leaving 22 bases between. Germline V gene lookup returns CDR1 LNHDA and CDR2 SQIVND (reference sequence). The CDR3 has 17 residues. Here the CDR3 DNA reads TGTGCCAGTACCTCCGACAGGTATTTCCTTAGCTCCTACGAGCAGTACTTC. Translation: CASTSDRYFLSSYEQYF.

The rearrangement joins TRBV5-6 to TRBJ1-2; TRBD1 matches 7 bases. Germline CDR1 and CDR2: SGHDT and YYEEEE. The CDR3 extends over 14 amino acids. V gave up 4 bases and J gave up 7 bases; unmatched junction bases: 10. The CDR3 DNA is TGTGCCAGCAGCCTTGGGACAGCCACTCGTGGCTACACCTTC. Translating gives CASSLGTATRGYTF.

This clone has a single count. The chain employs TRBV6-5 and TRBJ1-3; D gene ambiguous. In germline, CDR1 is MNHEY, CDR2 SVGAGI. V dropped 6 bases and J dropped 0 bases, with 9 bases sitting between them. The CDR3 has 14 residues. CDR3 sequence (DNA): TGTGCCAGCAGACCGCCCCACTCTGGAAACACCATATATTTT. Encoded protein: CASRPPHSGNTIYF.

The chain is built from TRBV5-8 and TRBJ2-5, with a weak D call TRBD1 (6 bases). Germline CDR1 SGHTS, CDR2 YDEGEE. This CDR3 is built from 14 residues. Trimming took off 4 bases at V and 0 bases at J, with 10 bases between the two ends. This CDR3 reads CASSLRDNQETQYF. The CDR3 region has the DNA TGTGCCAGCAGCCTAAGGGACAACCAAGAGACCCAGTACTTC.

The CDR3 sequence is CASTTSGGSSGANVLTF. In DNA, the CDR3 is TGCGCCAGCACCACCAGTGGGGGGAGCTCTGGGGCCAACGTCCTGACTTTC. V and J are TRBV5-1 and TRBJ2-6; D is possibly TRBD2 (6 bases). V was trimmed by 6 bases and J by 0 bases, leaving 16 bases between them. Germline values: CDR1 SGHRS, CDR2 YFSETQ. This CDR3 spans 17 amino acids.

The chain joins TRBV27 to TRBJ1-2; D is ambiguous. The CDR3 is 13 amino acids. V lost 5 bases to trimming and J lost 2 bases, with 9 bases between them. Looked up from germline, CDR1 is MNHEY and CDR2 is SMNVEV (reference sequence). Here the CDR3 DNA reads TGTGCCAGCAGTCCACTCCCGAACTATGGCTACACCTTC. It encodes CASSPLPNYGYTF.

This chain links TRBV19 with TRBJ1-5, with TRBD1 matching 8 bases. Trimming at V came to 7 bases and at J to 1 base, leaving 9 bases not matched to a gene. The germline V gene encodes CDR1 LNHDA and CDR2 SQIVND (reference sequence). CDR3 length: 16 residues. In DNA, the CDR3 is TGTGCCAGTACTGGGTTGGGACAGGCCAGCAATCAGCCCCAGCATTTT. It yields the protein CASTGLGQASNQPQHF.